The next 24 T cell receptor beta chains were all read from a single sample in a study of cytomegalovirus exposure and HLA in healthy donors. 60 Vbeta and 13 Jbeta primers were used in PCR. Sequencing was performed with immunoSEQ multiplex PCR; in TCRdb, only in-frame clones are kept and a portion is missing. The table records about 160,000 clones, about 65% of them present only once. Sequenced sample: PBMCs. These receptors came from a man aged 35-49 years in good health and CMV-seropositive.

The chain has TRBV7-9 and TRBJ2-3; 11 bases match TRBD2. The CDR3 is 14 amino acids. Germline trimming cut 6 bases from V and 4 bases from J; bases unmatched to any gene: 3. Looked up from germline, CDR1 is SEHNR and CDR2 is FQNEAQ (reference sequence). This CDR3 is CASSSGGASDTQYF. CDR3 coding DNA: TGTGCCAGCAGTAGCGGGGGGGCGTCAGATACGCAGTATTTT.

The chain has TRBV7-2 and TRBJ1-5; TRBD1 matches at 8 bases. Per the germline V gene, CDR1 is SGHTA and CDR2 is FQGNSA. Trimming cost V 4 bases and J 2 bases; bases outside gene matches: 1. This CDR3 spans 14 amino acids. This CDR3 reads CASSSDRGNQPQHF. The CDR3 DNA reads TGTGCCAGCAGCTCGGACAGGGGCAATCAGCCCCAGCATTTT. Complete variable domain (other parts from reference TRBV7-2 and TRBJ1-5): GAGVSQSPSNKVTEKGKDVELRCDPISGHTALYWYRQSLGQGLEFLIYFQGNSAPDKSGLPSDRFSAERTGGSVSTLTIQRTQQEDSAVYLCASSSDRGNQPQHFGDGTRLSIL.

The gene calls are TRBV19 and TRBJ2-7; D is possibly TRBD1 (5 bases). This CDR3 contains 12 residues. V was cut by 3 bases and J by 6 bases, with 9 bases left in between. CDR1 is LNHDA, CDR2 SQIVND, per germline (reference sequence). CDR3 protein: CASSIGQGEQYF. The CDR3 nucleotides are TGTGCCAGTAGTATCGGGCAGGGCGAGCAGTACTTC.

The chain links TRBV5-1 to TRBJ1-5; maybe TRBD1 (5 bases). This CDR3 comprises 15 residues. V lost 4 bases and J lost 4, with 15 bases in between. Germline values: CDR1 SGHRS, CDR2 YFSETQ. The CDR3 DNA reads TGCGCCAGCAGCCCGGGGGTGGGGGGGAATCAGCCCCAGCATTTT. Its translation is CASSPGVGGNQPQHF.

The chain carries TRBV5-1 and TRBJ1-5, with D possibly matching TRBD1 (6 bases). The CDR3 runs 14 residues. The V gene lost 0 bases and the J gene lost 7 bases, with 11 bases spanning the gap. Per the germline V gene, CDR1 is SGHRS and CDR2 is YFSETQ. The CDR3: CASSLAGEGQPQHF. In DNA form, the CDR3 reads TGCGCCAGCAGCTTGGCAGGGGAGGGCCAGCCCCAGCATTTT. Combining the CDR3 with reference TRBV5-1 and TRBJ1-5 gives the whole variable domain KAGVTQTPRYLIKTRGQQVTLSCSPISGHRSVSWYQQTPGQGLQFLFEYFSETQRNKGNFPGRFSGRQFSNSRSEMNVSTLELGDSALYLCASSLAGEGQPQHFGDGTRLSIL.

The V call is TRBV6-1, the J call TRBJ1-1; weak D call: TRBD1 (5 bases). The V end was cut by 1 base, the J end by 5 bases, with 11 bases between. The CDR3 extends over 14 amino acids. Germline lookup yields CDR1 MNHNS and CDR2 SASEGT. The CDR3 reads CASSEERGGTEAFF. DNA for the CDR3: TGTGCCAGCAGTGAAGAGAGGGGAGGGACTGAAGCTTTCTTT.

In its sample, this clone was seen a few times. This chain joins TRBV9 and TRBJ1-5; 7 nucleotides match TRBD1. This CDR3 has 14 residues. Germline V gives CDR1 SGDLS, CDR2 YYNGEE. J lost 2 bases, V lost 4 bases, and 3 bases had no gene match. CDR3 in amino acids: CASSPTGGNQPQHF. The CDR3 DNA sequence: TGTGCCAGCAGCCCAACAGGGGGCAATCAGCCCCAGCATTTT.

This chain links TRBV19 with TRBJ2-2; the D gene is possibly TRBD2 (5 bases). CDR1 is LNHDA, CDR2 SQIVND, per germline (reference sequence). The CDR3 is 14 amino acids. Trimming took 6 bases from V and 2 from J, leaving 10 bases between them. CDR3 in amino acids: CASRGAVNTGELFF. The DNA of the CDR3 is TGTGCCAGTAGGGGAGCAGTAAACACCGGGGAGCTGTTTTTT.

Concerning this clone itself: Mismatch with germline at one junction end may stem from a read error. The genes are TRBV4-1 and TRBJ1-1; a possible D gene is TRBD1 (5 bases). The CDR3 length is 13 residues. The germline gives CDR1 MGHRA, CDR2 YSYEKL. The CDR3 loop is CASSQGTGLPASF. CDR3 DNA sequence: TGCGCCAGCAGCCAAGGGACGGGACTTCCAGCTTCCTTT.

This chain links TRBV7-9 with TRBJ2-2; D not certain. Trimming took off 5 bases at V and 4 bases at J, with 11 bases between the two ends. Per germline, CDR1 SEHNR and CDR2 FQNEAQ (reference sequence). CDR3 length: 14 amino acids. The CDR3 reads CASSPSELTGELFF. The CDR3 DNA follows: TGTGCCAGCAGCCCGTCGGAGCTCACCGGGGAGCTGTTTTTT.

This clone came up once. The rearrangement joins TRBV6-1 to TRBJ2-1; D not certain. V dropped 6 bases and J dropped 7 bases, with 13 bases sitting between them. The length of the CDR3 is 13 residues. Germline V CDR1 and CDR2: MNHNS, SASEGT. The CDR3 protein is CASSPTERNEQFF. In nucleotides, the CDR3 is TGTGCCAGCAGCCCTACCGAGAGAAATGAGCAGTTCTTC.

In regard to this clone: The sample contains more than one DNA sequence encoding this CDR3. The chain links TRBV6-5 to TRBJ2-5, with a possible D match to TRBD2 (5 bases). Matching the DNA end better, TRBJ2-7 makes the J call doubtful. Germline V gene data show CDR1 as MNHEY and CDR2 as SVGAGI. This CDR3 is 13 amino acids long. The CDR3 DNA sequence: TGTGCCAGCAGTTACTCGATAGGAGGCGAGCAGTACTTC. Encoded protein: CASSYSIGGEQYF.

The chain has TRBV11-2 and TRBJ2-3, with 12 bases fitting TRBD1. With V trimmed by 2 bases and J by 2 bases, 11 bases remained unmatched. CDR1 is SGHAT and CDR2 is FQNNGV in the germline V gene. CDR3 length: 19 amino acids. CDR3 nucleotide sequence: TGTGCCAGCAGCTTAAGGGGCTCCGGGACAGGGGGCCTCACAGATACGCAGTATTTT. This sequence encodes CASSLRGSGTGGLTDTQYF.

The rearrangement joins TRBV19 to TRBJ2-7, with D unclear. Trimming removed 5 bases from V and 4 bases from J, with 6 bases in between. CDR3 length equals 11 residues. Germline V gene data show CDR1 as LNHDA and CDR2 as SQIVND (reference sequence). In nucleotides, the CDR3 is TGTGCCAGTAGTTTAGCTTACGAGCAGTACTTC. Its translation: CASSLAYEQYF.

V is TRBV6-5 and J is TRBJ2-7; TRBD1 matches 7 bases. CDR3 size: 15 residues. The germline gives CDR1 MNHEY, CDR2 SVGAGI. The ends lost 4 bases at V and 0 bases at J; junction bases unmatched: 6. The DNA of the CDR3 is TGTGCCAGCAGTTCCCTACAGGGGTACTCCTACGAGCAGTACTTC. Residues: CASSSLQGYSYEQYF.

This rearrangement joins TRBV19 to TRBJ2-2; 7 positions agree with TRBD1. Germline CDR1 reads LNHDA; CDR2 reads SQIVND (reference sequence). This CDR3 is 17 amino acids long. Losses at the gene ends were 5 bases for V and 5 bases for J; bases not matched to a gene: 14. The CDR3 DNA sequence: TGTGCCAGTAGTTCCCGCTCAGGGGGTATTTGGACCGGGGAGCTGTTTTTT. It specifies CASSSRSGGIWTGELFF.

This sequence joins TRBV20-1 and TRBJ2-1; a weak D match, TRBD2 (7 bases). The CDR3 has 11 residues. Germline CDR1 reads DFQATT; CDR2 reads SNEGSKA (reference sequence). Trimming pared 5 bases from V and 15 bases from J, leaving 17 bases between. The chain's CDR3 is CSASGGPGAFF. In DNA form, the CDR3 reads TGCAGTGCTTCCGGGGGGCCTGGTGCGTTCTTC.

This chain links TRBV30 with TRBJ1-1; the match to TRBD1 covers 9 bases. The CDR3 spans 16 residues. V was clipped by 0 bases and J by 1 base; unmatched bases: 6. CDR1 and CDR2 (germline): GTSNPN, SVGIG (reference sequence). Written as DNA, the CDR3 is TGTGCCTGGAGTGTATCCGGGACAGGGCCGAACACTGAAGCTTTCTTT. Encoded protein: CAWSVSGTGPNTEAFF.

The chain joins TRBV6-5 to TRBJ1-4; D perhaps matches TRBD1 (6 bases). Germline V gives CDR1 MNHEY, CDR2 SVGAGI. The V end lost 2 bases, the J end lost 4 bases, and 8 bases lay between the germline ends. The length of the CDR3 is 14 residues. The CDR3 bases are TGTGCCAGCAGTTACCAGGGGATTAATGAAAAACTGTTTTTT. Translating it yields CASSYQGINEKLFF.

This clone was picked up a small number of times. This rearrangement joins TRBV9 to TRBJ1-6; 9 bases map to TRBD1. The CDR3 spans 14 residues. The ends lost 2 bases at V and 7 bases at J; junction bases unmatched: 1. Germline CDR1 reads SGDLS; CDR2 reads YYNGEE. CDR3: CASSVGQGNSPLHF. In DNA form, the CDR3 reads TGTGCCAGCAGCGTTGGACAGGGGAATTCACCCCTCCACTTT.

This clone was counted many times. V usage is TRBV6-4 and J usage is TRBJ2-1, with TRBD2 matching over 10 bases. This CDR3 spans 14 amino acids. The germline gives CDR1 MRHNA, CDR2 SNTAGT. Trimming took 3 bases from V and 5 from J; bases not matched to a gene: 1. CDR3 DNA sequence: TGTGCCAGCAGTGATAGCGGGGGGCACAATGAGCAGTTCTTC. Residues: CASSDSGGHNEQFF.

The chain joins TRBV19 to TRBJ2-3; D uncertain. The CDR3 extends over 16 amino acids. Trimming removed 2 bases from V and 1 base from J, with 13 bases in between. Per the germline V gene, CDR1 is LNHDA and CDR2 is SQIVND (reference sequence). The CDR3: CASSISAAEGTDTQYF. The CDR3 DNA is TGTGCCAGTAGTATATCGGCCGCCGAGGGCACAGATACGCAGTATTTT.

In its sample, this clone was seen once. This rearrangement joins TRBV6-1 to TRBJ2-7; 10 bases map to TRBD1. CDR3 length equals 16 residues. Germline V gene lookup returns CDR1 MNHNS and CDR2 SASEGT. Trimming at V came to 4 bases and at J to 9 bases, leaving 15 bases not matched to a gene. CDR3 DNA sequence: TGTGCCAGCAGTGTACCCCCGGGACAGGGGAACGACGGGCAGTACTTC. Translating gives CASSVPPGQGNDGQYF.

Notes on this clone: The identical CDR3 is also encoded by other nucleotide sequences in the sample. The chain couples TRBV5-1 to TRBJ2-7; D might be TRBD2 (5 bases). Germline assignment: CDR1 SGHRS and CDR2 YFSETQ. V was pared by 1 base and J by 3 bases, with 5 bases between. This CDR3 comprises 12 residues. CDR3 loop: CASSLRGYEQYF. The CDR3 DNA reads TGCGCCAGCAGCTTGCGGGGCTACGAGCAGTACTTC.